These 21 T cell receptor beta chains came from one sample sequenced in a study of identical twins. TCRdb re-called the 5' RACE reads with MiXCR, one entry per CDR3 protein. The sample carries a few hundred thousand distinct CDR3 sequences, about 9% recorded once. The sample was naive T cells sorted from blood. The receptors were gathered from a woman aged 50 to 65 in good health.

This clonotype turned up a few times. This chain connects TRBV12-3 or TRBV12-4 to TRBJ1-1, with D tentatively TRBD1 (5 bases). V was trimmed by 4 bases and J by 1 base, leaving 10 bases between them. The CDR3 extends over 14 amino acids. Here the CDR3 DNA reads TGTGCCAGCAGTTGGGTGACAGAGAACACTGAAGCTTTCTTT. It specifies CASSWVTENTEAFF.

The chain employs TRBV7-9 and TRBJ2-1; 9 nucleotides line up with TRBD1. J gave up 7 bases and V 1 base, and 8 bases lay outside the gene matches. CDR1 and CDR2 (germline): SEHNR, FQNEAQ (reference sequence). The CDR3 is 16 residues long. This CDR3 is CASSLGEGQGSNEQFF. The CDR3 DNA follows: TGTGCCAGCAGCTTAGGCGAGGGACAGGGATCGAATGAGCAGTTCTTC.

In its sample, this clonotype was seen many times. The CDR3 sequence is CATSSGGSAYEQYF. Here the CDR3 DNA reads TGTGCCACCAGCTCAGGTGGCTCTGCCTACGAGCAGTACTTC. This chain joins TRBV15 and TRBJ2-7; D call uncertain. Trimming shortened V by 5 bases and J by 2 bases, and 13 bases separated the two germline ends. Looked up from germline, CDR1 is LNHNV and CDR2 is YYDKDF (reference sequence). The CDR3 sequence is 14 residues long.

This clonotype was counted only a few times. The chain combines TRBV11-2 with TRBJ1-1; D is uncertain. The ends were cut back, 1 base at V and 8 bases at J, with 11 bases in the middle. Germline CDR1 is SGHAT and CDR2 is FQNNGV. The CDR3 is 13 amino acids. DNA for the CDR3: TGTGCCAGCAGCTTAGCAGCCGGGCGCGAAGCTTTCTTT. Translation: CASSLAAGREAFF. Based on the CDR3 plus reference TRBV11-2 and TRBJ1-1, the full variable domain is EAGVAQSPRYKIIEKRQSVAFWCNPISGHATLYWYQQILGQGPKLLIQFQNNGVVDDSQLPKDRFSAERLKGVDSTLKIQPAKLEDSAVYLCASSLAAGREAFFGQGTRLTVV.

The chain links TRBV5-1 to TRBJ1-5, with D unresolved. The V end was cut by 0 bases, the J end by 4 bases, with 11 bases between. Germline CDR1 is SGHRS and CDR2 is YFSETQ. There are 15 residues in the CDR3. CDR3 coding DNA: TGCGCCAGCAGCTTGGTTTCAGGCCAAAATCAGCCCCAGCATTTT. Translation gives CASSLVSGQNQPQHF.

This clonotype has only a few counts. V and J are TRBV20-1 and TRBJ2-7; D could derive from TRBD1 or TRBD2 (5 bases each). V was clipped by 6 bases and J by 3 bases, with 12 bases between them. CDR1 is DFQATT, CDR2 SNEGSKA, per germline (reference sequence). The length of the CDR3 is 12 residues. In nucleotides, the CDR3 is TGCAGTGCGTGGGACCCGGACTACGAGCAGTACTTC. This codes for CSAWDPDYEQYF.

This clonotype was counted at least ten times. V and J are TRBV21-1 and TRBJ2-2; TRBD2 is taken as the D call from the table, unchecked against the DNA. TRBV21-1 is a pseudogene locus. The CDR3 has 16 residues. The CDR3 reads CASSTIMTTYTGELFF. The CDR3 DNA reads TGTGCCAGCAGCACAATTATGACTACTTACACCGGGGAGCTGTTTTTT.

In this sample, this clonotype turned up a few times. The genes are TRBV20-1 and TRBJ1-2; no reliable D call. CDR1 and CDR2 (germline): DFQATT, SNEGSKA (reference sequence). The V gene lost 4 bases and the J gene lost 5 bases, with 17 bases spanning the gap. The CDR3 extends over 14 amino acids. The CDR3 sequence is CSATAPGGGYGYTF. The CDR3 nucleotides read TGCAGTGCTACCGCCCCGGGAGGAGGATATGGCTACACCTTC.

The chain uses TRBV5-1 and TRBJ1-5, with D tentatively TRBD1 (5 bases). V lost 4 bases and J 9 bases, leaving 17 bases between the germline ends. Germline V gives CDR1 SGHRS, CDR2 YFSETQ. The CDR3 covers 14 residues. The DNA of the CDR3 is TGCGCCAGCAGCCCGGGGACTCCCGGTAGGCCCCAGCATTTT. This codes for CASSPGTPGRPQHF. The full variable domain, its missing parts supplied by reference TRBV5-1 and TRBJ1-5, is KAGVTQTPRYLIKTRGQQVTLSCSPISGHRSVSWYQQTPGQGLQFLFEYFSETQRNKGNFPGRFSGRQFSNSRSEMNVSTLELGDSALYLCASSPGTPGRPQHFGDGTRLSIL.

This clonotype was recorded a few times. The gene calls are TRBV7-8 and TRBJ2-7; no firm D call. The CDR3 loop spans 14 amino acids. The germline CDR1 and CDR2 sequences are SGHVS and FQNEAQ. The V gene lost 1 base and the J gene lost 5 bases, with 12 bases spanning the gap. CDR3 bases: TGTGCCAGCAGCTTAGAGACCGCGTCCAACGAGCAGTACTTC. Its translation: CASSLETASNEQYF. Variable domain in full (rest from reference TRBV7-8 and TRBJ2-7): GAGVSQSPRYKVAKRGQDVALRCDPISGHVSLFWYQQALGQGPEFLTYFQNEAQLDKSGLPSDRFFAERPEGSVSTLKIQRTQQEDSAVYLCASSLETASNEQYFGPGTRLTVT.

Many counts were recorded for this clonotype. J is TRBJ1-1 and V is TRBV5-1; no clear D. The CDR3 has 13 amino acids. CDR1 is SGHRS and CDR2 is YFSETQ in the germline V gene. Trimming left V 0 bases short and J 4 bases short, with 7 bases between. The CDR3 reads CASSLGGSTEAFF. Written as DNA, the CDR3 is TGCGCCAGCAGCTTGGGTGGTAGCACTGAAGCTTTCTTT.

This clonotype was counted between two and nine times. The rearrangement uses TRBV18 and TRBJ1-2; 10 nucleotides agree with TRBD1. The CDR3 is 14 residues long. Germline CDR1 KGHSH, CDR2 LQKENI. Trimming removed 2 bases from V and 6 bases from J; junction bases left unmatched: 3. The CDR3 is CASSPAGTGDGYTF. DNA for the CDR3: TGTGCCAGCTCACCAGCTGGGACAGGGGATGGCTACACCTTC. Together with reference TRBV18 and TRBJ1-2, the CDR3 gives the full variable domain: NAGVMQNPRHLVRRRGQEARLRCSPMKGHSHVYWYRQLPEEGLKFMVYLQKENIIDESGMPKERFSAEFPKEGPSILRIQQVVRGDSAAYFCASSPAGTGDGYTFGSGTRLTVV.

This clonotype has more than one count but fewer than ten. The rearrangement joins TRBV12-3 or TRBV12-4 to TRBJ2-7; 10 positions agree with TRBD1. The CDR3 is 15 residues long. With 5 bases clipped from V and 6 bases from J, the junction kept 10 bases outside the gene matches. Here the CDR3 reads CASSPRPGQGFEQYF. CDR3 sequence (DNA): TGTGCCAGCAGTCCCCGGCCGGGACAGGGGTTCGAGCAGTACTTC.

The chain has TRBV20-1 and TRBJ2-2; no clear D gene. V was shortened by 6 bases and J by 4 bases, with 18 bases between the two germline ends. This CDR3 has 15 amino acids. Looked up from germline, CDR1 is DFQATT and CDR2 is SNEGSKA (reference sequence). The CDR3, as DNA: TGCAGTGCCCACGCTCGCCGGGTCCCCACCGGGGAGCTGTTTTTT. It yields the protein CSAHARRVPTGELFF.

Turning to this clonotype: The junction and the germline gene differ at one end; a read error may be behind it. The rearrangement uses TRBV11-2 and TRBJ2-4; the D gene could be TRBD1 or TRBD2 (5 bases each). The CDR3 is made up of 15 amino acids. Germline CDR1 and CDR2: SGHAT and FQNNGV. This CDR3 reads CASSPGRGAENIQYF. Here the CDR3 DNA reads TGTGCCAGCAGCCCAGGGAGAGGAGCCGAAAACATTCAGTACTTC.

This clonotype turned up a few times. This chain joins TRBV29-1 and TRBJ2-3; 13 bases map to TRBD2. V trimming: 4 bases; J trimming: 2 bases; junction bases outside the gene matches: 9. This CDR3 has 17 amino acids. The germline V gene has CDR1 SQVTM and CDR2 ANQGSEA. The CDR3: CSVVTSGRAGFTDTQYF. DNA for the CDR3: TGCAGCGTTGTTACTAGCGGGAGGGCCGGCTTCACAGATACGCAGTATTTT.

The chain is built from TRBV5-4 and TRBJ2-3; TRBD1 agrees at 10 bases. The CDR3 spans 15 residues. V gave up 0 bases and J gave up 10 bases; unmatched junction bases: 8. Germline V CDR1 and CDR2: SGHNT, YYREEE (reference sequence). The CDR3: CASSLGQGAPIAQYF. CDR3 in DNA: TGTGCCAGCAGCTTGGGACAGGGGGCCCCGATCGCGCAGTATTTT.

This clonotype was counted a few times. CDR3 sequence (DNA): TGTGCCAGTAGTAATCCTAGCGGCTCAGATACGCAGTATTTT. It translates to CASSNPSGSDTQYF. This chain joins TRBV19 and TRBJ2-3; 7 positions agree with TRBD2. After removal of 4 bases from V and 4 bases from J, the junction contained 5 bases not matched to a gene. CDR1 and CDR2 (germline): LNHDA, SQIVND (reference sequence). The CDR3 consists of 14 residues.

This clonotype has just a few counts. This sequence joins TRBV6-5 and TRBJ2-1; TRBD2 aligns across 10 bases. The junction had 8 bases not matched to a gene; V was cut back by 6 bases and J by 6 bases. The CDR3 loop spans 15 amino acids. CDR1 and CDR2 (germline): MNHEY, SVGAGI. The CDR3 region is CASRGGLAGANEQFF. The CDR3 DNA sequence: TGTGCCAGCAGGGGAGGGCTAGCGGGAGCCAATGAGCAGTTCTTC.

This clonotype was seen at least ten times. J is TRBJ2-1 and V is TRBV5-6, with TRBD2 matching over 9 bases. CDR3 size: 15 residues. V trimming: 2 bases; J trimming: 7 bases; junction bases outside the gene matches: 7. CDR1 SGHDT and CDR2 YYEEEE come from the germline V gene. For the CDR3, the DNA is TGTGCCAGCAGCTTCCAAATTAGCGGGAGTAATGAGCAGTTCTTC. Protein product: CASSFQISGSNEQFF.

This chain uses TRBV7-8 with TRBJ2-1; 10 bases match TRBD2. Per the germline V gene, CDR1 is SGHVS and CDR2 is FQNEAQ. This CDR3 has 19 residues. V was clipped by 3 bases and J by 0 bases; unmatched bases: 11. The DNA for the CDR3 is TGTGCCAGCAGCTTCTTAGCGGGAGGACTACTCAGCTCCTACAATGAGCAGTTCTTC. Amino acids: CASSFLAGGLLSSYNEQFF.